These 16 T cell receptor beta chains were sequenced from one sample in a study of CD8+ T cells in alopecia areata. Extracted RNA was reverse transcribed into cDNA, the sequencing template. Generated by immunoSEQ multiplex PCR, the TCRdb table keeps only in-frame clones and is missing some. The top ten hold 4.9% of the sample, which has some 180,000 clones, approximately 60% seen once. Sequencing was done on a sample of CD8+ T cells sorted from blood. The receptor set was obtained from a human donor in good health.

The chain uses TRBV30 and TRBJ1-2; 9 bases are shared with TRBD1. Germline V lookup: CDR1 GTSNPN, CDR2 SVGIG (reference sequence). This CDR3 has 15 amino acids. The V segment lost 2 bases and the J segment 4 bases; nucleotides outside the gene matches: 8. CDR3 in amino acids: CAWSPGTGNLYGYTF. CDR3 in DNA: TGTGCCTGGAGTCCCGGGACAGGGAATCTCTATGGCTACACCTTC.

This chain joins TRBV10-2 and TRBJ2-1, with TRBD2 matching 7 bases. The CDR3 sequence is 16 residues long. The trim removed 1 base at V and 9 bases at J, leaving 12 bases unmatched. Per the germline V gene, CDR1 is WSHSY and CDR2 is SAAADI. The CDR3 region has the DNA TGCGCCAGCAGTGAGTGGTCCAGCGGGGTAAAGGTTGAGCAGTTCTTC. It is translated as CASSEWSSGVKVEQFF.

This clone has just a few counts. The V call is TRBV13, the J call TRBJ1-4; TRBD1 matches at 7 bases. CDR1 PRHDT and CDR2 FYEKMQ come from the germline V gene (reference sequence). The CDR3 runs 13 residues. V shed 6 bases and J 5 bases; nucleotides not matched to a gene: 3. Here the CDR3 reads CASRTGNNEKLFF. DNA of the CDR3: TGTGCCAGCAGGACAGGGAACAATGAAAAACTGTTTTTT.

The table lists this clone with a few counts. This chain joins TRBV13 and TRBJ2-7; 7 bases match TRBD2. This CDR3 has 14 amino acids. V shed 6 bases and J 0 bases; nucleotides not matched to a gene: 5. Looked up from germline, CDR1 is PRHDT and CDR2 is FYEKMQ (reference sequence). As DNA, the CDR3 is TGTGCCAGCAGGTCGGGGGGTAGCTCCTACGAGCAGTACTTC. Encoded protein: CASRSGGSSYEQYF.

This chain links TRBV4-1 with TRBJ1-2; no clear D. Deletions cut 0 bases from V and 3 bases from J, with 11 bases between. The CDR3 totals 15 residues. CDR1 is MGHRA, CDR2 YSYEKL, per germline. The chain's CDR3 is CASSQDSGYYYGYTF. The DNA for the CDR3 is TGCGCCAGCAGCCAAGACTCGGGTTACTACTATGGCTACACCTTC.

In its sample, this clone was seen a few times. The rearrangement uses TRBV7-9 and TRBJ2-5; the D gene is possibly TRBD2 (6 bases). From germline, CDR1 is SEHNR and CDR2 FQNEAQ (reference sequence). The CDR3 runs to 17 residues. Trimming took 1 base from V and 3 from J, leaving 18 bases between them. CDR3 bases: TGTGCCAGCAGCTTAGGTTGGGTTGTGTCGGGAGAAGAGACCCAGTACTTC. It codes for CASSLGWVVSGEETQYF.

The chain links TRBV29-1 to TRBJ2-7; D perhaps matches TRBD1 (6 bases). V lost 6 bases to trimming and J lost 0 bases, with 12 bases between them. The CDR3 is 13 residues long. Looked up from germline, CDR1 is SQVTM and CDR2 is ANQGSEA. This chain's CDR3 is CSVPRDNSYEQYF. In nucleotides, the CDR3 is TGCAGCGTACCCCGGGACAACTCCTACGAGCAGTACTTC.

The gene calls are TRBV2 and TRBJ1-1; D is possibly TRBD1 (6 bases). This CDR3 contains 17 residues. In germline, CDR1 is SNHLY, CDR2 FYNNEI. Trimming took off 2 bases at V and 2 bases at J, with 18 bases between the two ends. The CDR3 region has the DNA TGTGCCAGCAGTGAATATAGCCCCGGAGGGGGTAACACTGAAGCTTTCTTT. It translates to CASSEYSPGGGNTEAFF. The entire variable domain, with the rest obtained from reference TRBV2 and TRBJ1-1, is as follows: EPEVTQTPSHQVTQMGQEVILRCVPISNHLYFYWYRQILGQKVEFLVSFYNNEISEKSEIFDDQFSVERPDGSNFTLKIRSTKLEDSAMYFCASSEYSPGGGNTEAFFGQGTRLTVV.

This clone was picked up a small number of times. The rearrangement links TRBV29-1 to TRBJ1-2; D not resolved. Trimming stripped 6 bases from V and 0 bases from J, with 5 bases between. CDR1 is SQVTM, CDR2 ANQGSEA, per germline. The CDR3 is 11 residues long. In DNA, the CDR3 is TGCAGCGTACTATCTAACTATGGCTACACCTTC. Translation: CSVLSNYGYTF.

In nucleotides, the CDR3 is TGTGCCAGCAGCCCAATAGAGGGGGCGAGTGGCCAGTACTTC. Protein: CASSPIEGASGQYF. This sequence joins TRBV7-9 and TRBJ2-5; TRBD1 matches 7 bases. The CDR3 is 14 residues long. The V segment lost 5 bases and the J segment 10 bases; nucleotides outside the gene matches: 13. From germline, CDR1 is SEHNR and CDR2 FQNEAQ (reference sequence).

This sequence joins TRBV25-1 and TRBJ1-1, with unresolved D. Trimming stripped 1 base from V and 3 bases from J, with 15 bases between. The CDR3 consists of 16 residues. From germline, CDR1 is MGHDK and CDR2 SYGVNS. The CDR3 nucleotides read TGTGCCAGCAGTGAATTTGGCAAGGAGGGCGACACTGAAGCTTTCTTT. Its translation: CASSEFGKEGDTEAFF.

Only one count was recorded for this clone. The chain is built from TRBV11-2 and TRBJ2-3; no reliable D call. Germline values: CDR1 SGHAT, CDR2 FQNNGV. With 1 base removed from V and 4 bases from J, the gap between germline ends came to 9 bases. This CDR3 comprises 14 residues. The CDR3 protein is CASSLAPGADTQYF. CDR3 in DNA: TGTGCCAGCAGCTTAGCCCCAGGTGCAGATACGCAGTATTTT.

V gene TRBV13 combines with J gene TRBJ2-5, with a possible D match to TRBD2 (5 bases). The J call may be incorrect, as the DNA end agrees better with TRBJ2-7. The CDR3 consists of 12 residues. Germline V gives CDR1 PRHDT, CDR2 FYEKMQ (reference sequence). The CDR3 loop reads CASSVASLEQYF. In nucleotides, the CDR3 is TGTGCCAGCAGCGTAGCTAGCCTCGAGCAGTACTTC.

This clone was detected only a few times. The CDR3 region has the DNA TGTGCCAGCAGCTTGGAGGGACGAAGTGAACTGTTTTTT. Amino acid sequence: CASSLEGRSELFF. V usage is TRBV5-4 and J usage is TRBJ1-4; the D gene is possibly TRBD1 (5 bases). V shed 0 bases and J shed 12 bases, with 12 bases lying between them. The CDR3 extends over 13 amino acids. CDR1 is SGHNT and CDR2 is YYREEE in the germline V gene (reference sequence).

In its sample, this clone was seen a few times. The V gene is TRBV2, the J gene TRBJ1-5; D not resolved. CDR3 length: 15 amino acids. V shed 7 bases and J shed 7 bases, with 20 bases lying between them. Per germline, CDR1 SNHLY and CDR2 FYNNEI. CDR3 sequence (DNA): TGTGCCAGCACCTTCAGCCCGGAAAGTCAGCAGCCCCAGCATTTT. Its protein is CASTFSPESQQPQHF.

This clone appeared a single time. This rearrangement joins TRBV4-1 to TRBJ2-3; 9 bases align to TRBD2. The V segment lost 3 bases and the J segment 4 bases; nucleotides outside the gene matches: 2. This CDR3 comprises 14 residues. Germline lookup yields CDR1 MGHRA and CDR2 YSYEKL. The CDR3 loop is CASSQGTSPDTQYF. CDR3 nucleotide sequence: TGCGCCAGCAGCCAGGGGACTAGCCCAGATACGCAGTATTTT.